This is a list of T cell receptor beta chains from one sample in a study of cytomegalovirus exposure and HLA in healthy donors. Assay used: immunoSEQ multiplex PCR; TCRdb lists only in-frame clones, some missing. The repertoire holds 150,000 to 180,000 clones, with 70% to 80% as singletons. What was sequenced was PBMCs. The receptors here all came from a man younger than 40 in good health and CMV-seropositive. Each CDR3 is given with its conserved first and last residue. D genes are given only for firm matches. Some rows mark clone size as missing; the rest say once, few, many or name a class of expanded clone.

D gene,V gene,J gene,clone size,CDR3 protein
TRBD2,TRBV28,TRBJ2-1,-,CASSLLSGGGEEQFF
-,TRBV6-1,TRBJ1-1,-,CASSESRGLGAFF
TRBD1,TRBV28,TRBJ1-4,-,CASSLDRALFF
TRBD2,TRBV7-9,TRBJ2-2,once,CASSPSGGRGGELFF
TRBD1,TRBV19,TRBJ1-2,-,CASRDPGQGAGGYTF
-,TRBV29-1,TRBJ2-1,once,CSAERSYNEQFF
TRBD2,TRBV5-1,TRBJ2-5,once,CASGMDGGVEQYF
TRBD1,TRBV28,TRBJ1-2,-,CASSLDLTGNYGYTF
-,TRBV4-3,TRBJ1-6,few,CASSQGALTSSYNSPLHF
-,TRBV9,TRBJ2-7,-,CASSVGPDSSGPGYEQYF
-,TRBV6-5,TRBJ1-1,-,CASSFSRLNTEAFF
TRBD1,TRBV11-2,TRBJ2-3,-,CASSPGQANTDTQYF
-,TRBV11-3,TRBJ2-7,-,CASSRGISYEQYF
-,TRBV6-1,TRBJ1-2,few,CASSENRDGYGYTF
-,TRBV15,TRBJ1-1,-,CATSHIAGDPEAFF
-,TRBV6-5,TRBJ2-2,-,CASCWRAYTGELFF
TRBD2,TRBV28,TRBJ2-1,-,CASPSREGRLNEQFF
-,TRBV27,TRBJ1-5,-,CASSLSGANQPQHF
TRBD2,TRBV7-6,TRBJ2-7,-,CASRSRGGNEQYF
TRBD2,TRBV2,TRBJ2-7,-,CASSEAEGLAGPQYF
TRBD2,TRBV12-5,TRBJ2-1,-,CASSGDHYNEQFF
TRBD2,TRBV11-3,TRBJ2-7,few,CASSLGGTSGRVEQYF
TRBD1,TRBV29-1,TRBJ1-1,-,CSVLRDRVNTEAFF
-,TRBV5-4,TRBJ2-3,-,CASSLKGEDTQYF
TRBD2,TRBV4-1,TRBJ2-1,-,CASSQMLAGGLNEQFF
-,TRBV9,TRBJ2-7,few,CASSVEVHSSYEQYF
TRBD1,TRBV7-9,TRBJ2-7,-,CASSSDRGIYEQYF
TRBD2,TRBV9,TRBJ2-7,-,CASSAGGEGAYEQYF
TRBD1,TRBV7-9,TRBJ1-2,few,CASSSGQGAHGYTF
-,TRBV11-2,TRBJ2-7,once,CASSLEGRATYEQYF
-,TRBV28,TRBJ2-7,-,CASSRALREQYF